Below are 2 T cell receptor beta chains sequenced from a single sample in a study of identical twins. TCRdb re-called the 5' RACE reads with MiXCR, one entry per CDR3 protein. Here the sample spans 600,000 to 800,000 distinct CDR3 sequences, less than 25% being singletons. Another study also made use of these data, one on T cells expressing NK-cell markers.

The sample comprised PBMCs. These receptors were collected from a woman aged 18 to 35 in good health.

V usage is TRBV12-3 or TRBV12-4 and J usage is TRBJ1-3; D remains ambiguous. Trimming removed 8 bases at V and 2 bases at J, with 10 bases between. This CDR3 has 13 residues. CDR3 nucleotide sequence: TGTGCCAGCCCGTCTGGTCCTGGAAACACCATATATTTT. Its protein is CASPSGPGNTIYF.

The J gene is TRBJ2-5, the V gene TRBV20-1; 12 bases align to TRBD2. The V gene end was trimmed by 7 bases and the J gene end by 4 bases; junction bases not matched to a gene: 10. The CDR3 loop spans 15 amino acids. Germline-derived CDR1 and CDR2 are DFQATT and SNEGSKA (reference sequence). The CDR3: CSGGTSGRWIETQYF. CDR3 in DNA: TGCAGTGGGGGTACTAGCGGGAGGTGGATAGAGACCCAGTACTTC.